Listed below are T cell receptor beta chains from one sample, sequenced in a study of T cell responses to AZD1222 COVID-19 vaccine. TCRdb's table, derived via immunoSEQ multiplex PCR, lists solely in-frame clones and lacks some. The sample has some 170,000 clones, 70% to 90% seen once; the top ten hold around 1.6%. The sample consisted of peripheral blood, taken on day 0 of AZD1222 vaccination. These receptors originate from an adult in good health. Both conserved end residues are part of each CDR3. A D gene is named only where the DNA matches it firmly. Only some rows state a clone size, as once, few, many or a class for expanded clones.

>-|16|TRBJ1-6|TRBV20-1|once
TGCAGTGCTAGTGGCGGGGGTAGGGGCTATAATTCACCCCTCCACTTT
CSASGGGRGYNSPLHF
>-|15|TRBJ1-2|TRBV7-9|-
TGTGCCAGCAGCTTAGCTGGGGGGGGTATCTATGGCTACACCTTC
CASSLAGGGIYGYTF
>TRBD1|15|TRBJ2-1|TRBV19|once
TGTGCCAGTAGGACAGGGGGCGCGAACTACAATGAGCAGTTCTTC
CASRTGGANYNEQFF
>TRBD1|15|TRBJ1-1|TRBV6-6|-
TGTGCCAGCAGAAATGGACAGGGAGGGATGACTGAAGCTTTCTTT
CASRNGQGGMTEAFF
>-|14|TRBJ1-4|TRBV11-2|-
TGTGCCAGCAGCTTATCCTCGGGGAATGAAAAACTGTTTTTT
CASSLSSGNEKLFF
>-|15|TRBJ2-3|TRBV5-1|-
TGCGCCAGCACTCCCTCGGGACTTGGCACAGATACGCAGTATTTT
CASTPSGLGTDTQYF
>TRBD1|14|TRBJ1-1|TRBV10-2|-
TGCGCCAGCAGGGCCACAGGGGTGAACACTGAAGCTTTCTTT
CASRATGVNTEAFF
>TRBD2|17|TRBJ2-1|TRBV18|-
TGTGCCAGCTCATCCCCGACGACTAGCGGCCACAGGGATGAGCAGTTCTTC
CASSSPTTSGHRDEQFF
>-|12|TRBJ2-2|TRBV10-3|-
TGTGCCATCAGTGCAGGGACCGGGGAGCTGTTTTTT
CAISAGTGELFF
>TRBD1|15|TRBJ1-1|TRBV7-9|few
TGTGCCAGCAGCGCCCAGGGACAGCCGAACACTGAAGCTTTCTTT
CASSAQGQPNTEAFF
>TRBD2|14|TRBJ2-1|TRBV11-3|once
TGTGCCAGCAGCTCTGCTAGCGGGGGGAATGAGCAGTTCTTC
CASSSASGGNEQFF
>TRBD1|15|TRBJ1-3|TRBV7-2|-
TGTGCCAGCAGCGCTCAGACAGGGGGCGGAAACACCATATATTTT
CASSAQTGGGNTIYF
>TRBD1|17|TRBJ1-2|TRBV28|-
TGTGCCAGCAGTACGGCCGGACAGGGCGCACGAGGGGATGGCTACACCTTC
CASSTAGQGARGDGYTF
>TRBD1|14|TRBJ1-2|TRBV6-5|-
TGTGCCACAAAGACAGGGGAAGAGAACTATGGCTACACCTTC
CATKTGEENYGYTF
>-|14|TRBJ2-7|TRBV27|-
TGTGCCAGCAGCCGAGGACTAAGCTCCTACGAGCAGTACTTC
CASSRGLSSYEQYF
>TRBD1|14|TRBJ1-2|TRBV5-1|once
TGCGCCAGCAGCTCTGACAGGGGGGTATATGGCTACACCTTC
CASSSDRGVYGYTF
>-|14|TRBJ2-7|TRBV28|-
TGTGCCAGCAGTCCACCGGGACAATGGGACGAGCAGTACTTC
CASSPPGQWDEQYF
>-|15|TRBJ1-2|TRBV19|-
TGTGCCAGTAGTATAGATCAGGGGACAAACTATGGCTACACCTTC
CASSIDQGTNYGYTF
>-|15|TRBJ2-5|TRBV6-1|-
TGTGCCAGCAGTGAAGCGGTAGCGTTTGGCGAGACCCAGTACTTC
CASSEAVAFGETQYF
>-|15|TRBJ2-7|TRBV5-1|-
TGCGCCAGCAGCTCTCACTCAGGGACCTCCCGCGAGCAGTACTTC
CASSSHSGTSREQYF
>TRBD2|15|TRBJ2-2|TRBV11-2|once
TGTGCCAGCAGCCCGGGCCTAGCGGACTTCGGGGAGCTGTTTTTT
CASSPGLADFGELFF
>TRBD1|16|TRBJ2-2|TRBV10-1|-
TGCGCCAGCAGTGTAAAACAGGGGGCGAACACCGGGGAGCTGTTTTTT
CASSVKQGANTGELFF
>-|12|TRBJ1-2|TRBV30|-
TGTGCCTGCCCGGGTGGAGGCTATGGCTACACCTTC
CACPGGGYGYTF
>TRBD1|15|TRBJ2-5|TRBV14|-
TGTGCCAGCAGCCAAGCACGAGGGGGCTCGGAGACCCAGTACTTC
CASSQARGGSETQYF
>-|18|TRBJ2-6|TRBV18|-
TGTGCCAGCTCACCGGCAGGGGTTTCCCACTCTGGGGCCAACGTCCTGACTTTC
CASSPAGVSHSGANVLTF